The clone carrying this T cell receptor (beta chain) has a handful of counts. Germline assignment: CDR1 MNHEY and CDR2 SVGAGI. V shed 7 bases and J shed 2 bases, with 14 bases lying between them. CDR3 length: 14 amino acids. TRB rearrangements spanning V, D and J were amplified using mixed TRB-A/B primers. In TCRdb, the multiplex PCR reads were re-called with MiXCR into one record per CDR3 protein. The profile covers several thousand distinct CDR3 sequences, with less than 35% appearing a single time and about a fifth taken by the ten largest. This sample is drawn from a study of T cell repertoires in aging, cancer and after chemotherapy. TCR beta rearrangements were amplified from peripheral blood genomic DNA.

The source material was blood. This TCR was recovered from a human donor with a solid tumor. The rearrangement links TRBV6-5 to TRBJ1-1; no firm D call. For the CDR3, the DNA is TGTGCCAGCACTTCGGACTTGTATAACACTGAAGCTTTCTTT. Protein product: CASTSDLYNTEAFF.